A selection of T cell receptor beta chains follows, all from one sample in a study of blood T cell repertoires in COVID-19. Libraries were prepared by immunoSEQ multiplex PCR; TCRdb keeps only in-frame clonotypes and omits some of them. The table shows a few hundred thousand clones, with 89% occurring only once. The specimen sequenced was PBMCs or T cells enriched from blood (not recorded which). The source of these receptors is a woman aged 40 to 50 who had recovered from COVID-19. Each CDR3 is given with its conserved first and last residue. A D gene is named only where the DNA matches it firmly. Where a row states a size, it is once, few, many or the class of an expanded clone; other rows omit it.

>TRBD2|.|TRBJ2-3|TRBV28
TGTGCCAGCACCAACCCCGGGATAGCGGGGGGCTGGATCACAGATACGCAGTATTTT
CASTNPGIAGGWITDTQYF
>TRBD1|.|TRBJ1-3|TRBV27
TGTGCCAGCGCGGGCCGGGGACAGGTCGGGGGAAACACCATATATTTT
CASAGRGQVGGNTIYF
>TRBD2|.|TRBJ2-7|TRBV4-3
TGCGCCAGCAGCCCCGGGAGGGGTTACGAGCAGTACTTC
CASSPGRGYEQYF
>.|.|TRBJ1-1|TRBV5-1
TGCGCCAGCAGCGCGACAGCGATAAACACTGAAGCTTTCTTT
CASSATAINTEAFF
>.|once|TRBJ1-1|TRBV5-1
TGCGCCAGCAGCTTGAGGCCAGCCAGCGAGAACACTGAAGCTTTCTTT
CASSLRPASENTEAFF
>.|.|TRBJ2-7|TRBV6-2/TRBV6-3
TGTGCCAGCAGTTACAACACGCCCTACGAGCAGTACTTC
CASSYNTPYEQYF
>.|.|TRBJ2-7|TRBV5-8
TGTGCCAGCAGCCCTACAGCCCACGAGCAGTACTTC
CASSPTAHEQYF
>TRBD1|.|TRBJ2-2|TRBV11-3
TGTGCCAGCAGCCCCCCCGACAGGGTCTCCGGGGAGCTGTTTTTT
CASSPPDRVSGELFF
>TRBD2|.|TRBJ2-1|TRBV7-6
TGTGCCAGCAGCTACCGACTAGCGGGGGGCCTCTACAATGAGCAGTTCTTC
CASSYRLAGGLYNEQFF
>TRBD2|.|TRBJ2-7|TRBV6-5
TGTGCCAGCAGGGGTAGCGGGAGGGGCTACGAGCAGTACTTC
CASRGSGRGYEQYF
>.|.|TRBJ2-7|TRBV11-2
TGTGCCAGCAGCTTAGTGGGGAACAGGGTTTGGGAGCAGTACTTC
CASSLVGNRVWEQYF
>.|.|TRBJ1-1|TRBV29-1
TGCAGCGTTGAGGCTGGCAGGACTGAAGCTTTCTTT
CSVEAGRTEAFF
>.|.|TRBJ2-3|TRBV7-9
TGTGCCAGCAATCAGGTGGGGGCTACAGATACGCAGTATTTT
CASNQVGATDTQYF
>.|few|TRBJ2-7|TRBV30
TGTGCCTGGGGACCGACAACCTACGAGCAGTACTTC
CAWGPTTYEQYF
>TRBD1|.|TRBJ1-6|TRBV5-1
TGCGCCAGCAGCGTAACATCGACAGGGGAAAATTCACCCCTCCACTTT
CASSVTSTGENSPLHF
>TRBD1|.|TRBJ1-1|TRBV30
TGTGCCTGGAGGGGAGGACAGGGGGCAGGTAGCACTGAAGCTTTCTTT
CAWRGGQGAGSTEAFF
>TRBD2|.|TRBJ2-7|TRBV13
TGTGCCAGCAGCTCAAAACCCCCGGGACTAGCGGGTCGCTACGAGCAGTACTTC
CASSSKPPGLAGRYEQYF
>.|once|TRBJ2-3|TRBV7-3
TGTGCCAGCAGCTCGGACACCATCTCAGATACGCAGTATTTT
CASSSDTISDTQYF
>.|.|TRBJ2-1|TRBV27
TGTGCCAGCAGTTCCCCGACTAGATCAAGGGAGCAGTTCTTC
CASSSPTRSREQFF
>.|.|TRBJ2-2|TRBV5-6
TGTGCCAGCAGACTCCGGTTCAGCGGCGGGGAGCTGTTTTTT
CASRLRFSGGELFF
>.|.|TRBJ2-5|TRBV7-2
TGTGCCAGCAGCTTATCCCCTACTTTTCAAGAGACCCAGTACTTC
CASSLSPTFQETQYF
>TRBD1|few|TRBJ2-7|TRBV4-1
TGCGCCAGCAGCCTTATGGGGGCCCGGGACAGGGACTACGAGCAGTACTTC
CASSLMGARDRDYEQYF
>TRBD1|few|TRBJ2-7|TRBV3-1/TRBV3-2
TGTGCCAGCAGCCAAGAGCCGGGACAGGGACGCGAGCAGTACTTC
CASSQEPGQGREQYF
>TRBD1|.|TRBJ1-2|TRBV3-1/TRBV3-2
TGTGCCAGCAGCACTCGACAGGGGATATCGGGCTACACCTTC
CASSTRQGISGYTF
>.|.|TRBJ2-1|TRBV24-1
TGTGCCACGAGCGGCGGGACAGTTTACAATGAGCAGTTCTTC
CATSGGTVYNEQFF
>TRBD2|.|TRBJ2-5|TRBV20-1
TGCAGTGCTAGTGTGGAGGGAGGGCCTGCGTGGGAGACCCAGTACTTC
CSASVEGGPAWETQYF
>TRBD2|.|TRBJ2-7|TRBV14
TGTGCCAGCAGCCAAGATATATCGGGGGGAGCCTACGAGCAGTACTTC
CASSQDISGGAYEQYF
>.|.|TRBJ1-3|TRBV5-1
TGCGCCAGCAGCTTGGGGGGACTTACCACTTCTGGAAACACCATATATTTT
CASSLGGLTTSGNTIYF
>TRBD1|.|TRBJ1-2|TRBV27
TGTGCCAGCAGAATGACAGGGTTGGAAACAGGCTACACCTTC
CASRMTGLETGYTF
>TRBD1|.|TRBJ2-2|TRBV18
TGTGCCAGCTCGCCGACCGGGACAGCCAACACCGGGGAGCTGTTTTTT
CASSPTGTANTGELFF
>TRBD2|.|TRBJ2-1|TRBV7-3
TGTGCCAGCAGCTCGGGACTAGCGGGAACTGAAAGGGATGAGCAGTTCTTC
CASSSGLAGTERDEQFF
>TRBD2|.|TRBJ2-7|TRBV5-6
TGTGCCAGCAGCTCGGGACTAGCGAACTACGAGCAGTACTTC
CASSSGLANYEQYF
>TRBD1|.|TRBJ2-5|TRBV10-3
TGTGCCATCAGTGAGTCGGGACAGGGGGAGACCCAGTACTTC
CAISESGQGETQYF
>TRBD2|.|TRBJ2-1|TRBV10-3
TGTGCCATCAGACCCGGGACTAGCGGGTACAATGAGCAGTTCTTC
CAIRPGTSGYNEQFF
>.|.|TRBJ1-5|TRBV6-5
TGTGCCAGCAGTTACTCTGGGAGGGATGGTCAGCCCCAGCATTTT
CASSYSGRDGQPQHF
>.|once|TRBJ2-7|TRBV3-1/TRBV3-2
TGTGCCAGCAGCCAAGACTTCGCCTACGAGCAGTACTTC
CASSQDFAYEQYF
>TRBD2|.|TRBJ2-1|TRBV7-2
TGTGCCAGCAGCTTAGCAGCTAGCGGGGGTTACAATGAGCAGTTCTTC
CASSLAASGGYNEQFF
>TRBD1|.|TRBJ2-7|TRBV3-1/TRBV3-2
TGTGCCAGCAGCCAGGCTGGGACAGGGGGTTACGAGCAGTACTTC
CASSQAGTGGYEQYF
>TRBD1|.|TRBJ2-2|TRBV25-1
TGTGCCAGCAGTGAGGGACAGGAGAACACCGGGGAGCTGTTTTTT
CASSEGQENTGELFF
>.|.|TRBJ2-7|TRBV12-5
TGTGCTAGTGGTTTGGCTCTCTCCCAGCGGGTCTCCTACGAGCAGTACTTC
CASGLALSQRVSYEQYF
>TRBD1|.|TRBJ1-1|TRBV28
TGTGCCAGCACGGACAGGGCCCCGCTGAGGGCTTTCTTT
CASTDRAPLRAFF
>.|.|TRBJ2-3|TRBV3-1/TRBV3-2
TGTGCCAGCAGCCAAGAGGCTTTCACAGATACGCAGTATTTT
CASSQEAFTDTQYF
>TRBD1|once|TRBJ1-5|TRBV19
TGTGCCAGTAGGAGACAGGGAAATCAGCCCCAGCATTTT
CASRRQGNQPQHF
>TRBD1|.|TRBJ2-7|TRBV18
TGTGCCAGCTCTCCTAGCCAGGGACAGGGGGCCTACGAGCAGTACTTC
CASSPSQGQGAYEQYF
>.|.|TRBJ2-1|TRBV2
TGTGCCAGCAGTGAGGGGGGTGGGACTCTCTACAATGAGCAGTTCTTC
CASSEGGGTLYNEQFF
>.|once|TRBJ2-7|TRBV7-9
TGTGCCAGCAGCTTATCCCCAGGGTTTATTTTCCACTTC
CASSLSPGFIFHF
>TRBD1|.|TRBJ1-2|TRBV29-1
TGCAGCGTTGAAGCAGGGGGTGGCTACACCTTC
CSVEAGGGYTF
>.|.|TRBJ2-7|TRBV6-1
TGTGCCAGCAGTGAAGTGGGACAATCCTACGAGCAGTACTTC
CASSEVGQSYEQYF
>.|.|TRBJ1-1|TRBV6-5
TGTGCCAGCAGGGGTTCAGGTAACACTGAAGCTTTCTTT
CASRGSGNTEAFF
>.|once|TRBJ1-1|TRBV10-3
TGTGCCATCAAACCCACGGGACAAAACACTGAAGCTTTCTTT
CAIKPTGQNTEAFF
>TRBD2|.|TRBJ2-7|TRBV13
TGTGCCAGCAGCACGCGACTAGCGGACTACGAGCAGTACTTC
CASSTRLADYEQYF
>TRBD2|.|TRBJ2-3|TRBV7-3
TGTGCCAGCAGCACGTCGACTAGCGGGATTGTAGATACGCAGTATTTT
CASSTSTSGIVDTQYF
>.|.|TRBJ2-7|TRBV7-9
TGTGCCAGCAGCTTTCCTCCCGAGCAGTACTTC
CASSFPPEQYF
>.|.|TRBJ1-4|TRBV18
TGTGCCAGCTCAGTGCAGCGGGCCCAAGAACTGTTTTTT
CASSVQRAQELFF
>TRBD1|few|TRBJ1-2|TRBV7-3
TGTGCCAGCAGCCCCGCCGGGACAGAGATCCATGGCTACACCTTC
CASSPAGTEIHGYTF
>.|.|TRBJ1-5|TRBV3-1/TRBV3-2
TGTGCCAGCAGCCAAGACGGGGATCAGCCCCAGCATTTT
CASSQDGDQPQHF
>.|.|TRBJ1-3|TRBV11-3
TGTGCCAGCAGCGAGGACAGAGTGGCCATATATTTT
CASSEDRVAIYF
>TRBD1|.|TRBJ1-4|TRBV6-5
TGTGCCAGCAGCCGTACAGGGGTTGGTGAAAAACTGTTTTTT
CASSRTGVGEKLFF
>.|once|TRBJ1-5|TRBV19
TGTGCCAGTAGGCTTGGAGGGAACAGCAATCAGCCCCAGCATTTT
CASRLGGNSNQPQHF
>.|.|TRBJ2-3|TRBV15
TGTGCCACCAGCAGAGATCAGGGGCCAGATACGCAGTATTTT
CATSRDQGPDTQYF